These 21 T cell receptor beta chains were sequenced from one sample in a study of T-cell memory formation after mild COVID-19. Each CDR3 protein is one row after TCRdb ran MiXCR on the 5' RACE reads. The table includes roughly 450,000 distinct CDR3 sequences, approximately 18% detected once. What was sequenced was PBMCs or a T cell subset sorted from them (not recorded which). The receptors originated from an adult woman who had mild COVID-19 (a few samples of this study predate the infection). Cell type and time point are not known.

This clonotype was counted between two and nine times. V and J are TRBV12-3 or TRBV12-4 and TRBJ2-7, with TRBD2 identical over 8 bases. The CDR3 spans 13 residues. V lost 5 bases to trimming and J lost 2 bases; unmatched junction nucleotides: 2. The CDR3 DNA reads TGTGCCAGCAGTGTTAGCGGGGCCTACGAGCAGTACTTC. It yields the protein CASSVSGAYEQYF.

This clonotype was observed a handful of times. This rearrangement joins TRBV6-5 to TRBJ1-1, with TRBD1 as a possible D gene (5 bases). Germline CDR1 MNHEY, CDR2 SVGAGI. Trimming took off 6 bases at V and 6 bases at J, with 20 bases between the two ends. CDR3 length: 15 amino acids. DNA of the CDR3: TGTGCCAGCAGCCGGCCGGGACGGAAGTTGGCTGAAGCTTTCTTT. Translation: CASSRPGRKLAEAFF.

The CDR3 loop is CATSRGRDSGNTIYF. The CDR3 DNA reads as TGTGCCACCAGCAGAGGACGGGACTCTGGAAACACCATATATTTT. The chain joins TRBV15 to TRBJ1-3, with D unclear. CDR1 is LNHNV and CDR2 is YYDKDF in the germline V gene (reference sequence). The CDR3 sequence is 15 residues long. Trimming removed 1 base from V and 0 bases from J, with 7 bases in between.

The chain joins TRBV29-1 to TRBJ1-2, with TRBD1 identical over 7 bases. Looked up from germline, CDR1 is SQVTM and CDR2 is ANQGSEA. The CDR3 covers 14 residues. V shed 6 bases and J 6 bases; nucleotides not matched to a gene: 13. The CDR3 region is CSVAGTDRGHGYTF. CDR3 DNA sequence: TGCAGCGTGGCCGGGACTGATAGGGGGCATGGCTACACCTTC.

This clonotype was seen a handful of times. The chain has TRBV5-4 and TRBJ1-1; D remains unclear. The ends were cut back, 3 bases at V and 1 base at J, with 10 bases in the middle. The CDR3 length is 14 residues. Germline values: CDR1 SGHNT, CDR2 YYREEE (reference sequence). For the CDR3, the DNA is TGTGCCAGCAGCTCCTCCACTGCGAACACTGAAGCTTTCTTT. This translates into CASSSSTANTEAFF. The full variable domain, its missing parts supplied by reference TRBV5-4 and TRBJ1-1, is ETGVTQSPTHLIKTRGQQVTLRCSSQSGHNTVSWYQQALGQGPQFIFQYYREEENGRGNFPPRFSGLQFPNYSSELNVNALELDDSALYLCASSSSTANTEAFFGQGTRLTVV.

The sample holds a few counts of this clonotype. The chain combines TRBV7-2 with TRBJ1-5, with a weak D call TRBD1 (5 bases). V was shortened by 1 base and J by 3 bases, with 10 bases between the two germline ends. Germline CDR1 and CDR2: SGHTA and FQGNSA. The CDR3 has 15 amino acids. The CDR3 reads CASSLGDSPNQPQHF. The CDR3 DNA reads TGTGCCAGCAGCTTAGGTGACAGTCCCAATCAGCCCCAGCATTTT.

This clonotype was recorded at least ten times. This sequence joins TRBV27 and TRBJ2-7; no definite D call. CDR1 is MNHEY, CDR2 SMNVEV, per germline (reference sequence). V was clipped by 4 bases and J by 2 bases, with 0 bases between them. The CDR3 is made up of 10 amino acids. The CDR3 region is CASSSYEQYF. CDR3 bases: TGTGCCAGCAGTTCCTACGAGCAGTACTTC.

This chain links TRBV29-1 with TRBJ2-7; unclear D gene. Germline CDR1 is SQVTM and CDR2 is ANQGSEA. Trimming removed 1 base from V and 7 bases from J, with 11 bases in between. This CDR3 spans 12 amino acids. The CDR3 loop reads CSVEGSGREQYF. The CDR3 nucleotides read TGCAGCGTTGAAGGGTCAGGTCGGGAGCAGTACTTC.

This clonotype was detected only a few times. CDR3 loop: CASSPTPPAKNIQYF. CDR3 sequence (DNA): TGTGCCAGCAGTCCCACACCGCCCGCCAAAAACATTCAGTACTTC. V usage is TRBV5-6 and J usage is TRBJ2-4; no clear D gene. The CDR3 extends over 15 amino acids. V was clipped by 5 bases and J by 1 base, with 13 bases between them. Germline assignment: CDR1 SGHDT and CDR2 YYEEEE.

This clonotype has more than one count but fewer than ten. J is TRBJ2-1 and V is TRBV6-2 or TRBV6-3; a weak D match, TRBD2 (5 bases). The V end lost 7 bases, the J end lost 1 base, and 14 bases lay between the germline ends. CDR1 MNHEY and CDR2 SVGEGT come from the germline V gene. This CDR3 has 15 residues. CDR3 region: CASTQRRASYNEQFF. CDR3 DNA: TGTGCCAGCACCCAGCGGCGGGCGTCCTACAATGAGCAGTTCTTC.

This clonotype has more than one count but fewer than ten. The J gene is TRBJ2-5, the V gene TRBV11-2; 11 nucleotides match TRBD2. The CDR3 loop spans 19 amino acids. The germline CDR1 and CDR2 sequences are SGHAT and FQNNGV. Trimming cost V 4 bases and J 0 bases; bases outside gene matches: 13. The CDR3 sequence is CASSWTRFPGLADQETQYF. The CDR3, as DNA: TGTGCCAGCAGCTGGACGCGATTTCCGGGACTAGCGGACCAAGAGACCCAGTACTTC.

The chain recombines TRBV7-9 with TRBJ1-5, with D maybe TRBD1 (5 bases). V dropped 3 bases and J dropped 4 bases, with 16 bases sitting between them. This CDR3 has 16 amino acids. Germline lookup yields CDR1 SEHNR and CDR2 FQNEAQ (reference sequence). The CDR3 here is CASSFGGRRENQPQHF. The CDR3 DNA follows: TGTGCCAGCAGCTTCGGGGGGAGGCGTGAGAATCAGCCCCAGCATTTT.

The CDR3 nucleotides are TGTGCCAGCAGTTTCCAACAGGGGTTCAACGAGCAGTACTTC. Its translation is CASSFQQGFNEQYF. The rearrangement joins TRBV12-3 or TRBV12-4 to TRBJ2-7, with 7 nucleotides matching TRBD1. The CDR3 is 14 amino acids. Unmatched junction bases numbered 7, after V lost 3 bases and J lost 5 bases.

This clonotype has just a few counts. The chain employs TRBV9 and TRBJ1-3; D uncertain. This CDR3 region has 15 residues. V lost 0 bases, J lost 2 bases, and 9 bases lay in between. Germline loops: CDR1 SGDLS, CDR2 YYNGEE. The CDR3 is CASSVDRAAGNTIYF. Here the CDR3 DNA reads TGTGCCAGCAGCGTAGATCGAGCGGCTGGAAACACCATATATTTT. The full variable domain, with the rest looked up from reference TRBV9 and TRBJ1-3, is DSGVTQTPKHLITATGQRVTLRCSPRSGDLSVYWYQQSLDQGLQFLIQYYNGEERAKGNILERFSAQQFPDLHSELNLSSLELGDSALYFCASSVDRAAGNTIYFGEGSWLTVV.

The genes are TRBV5-4 and TRBJ2-1; TRBD2 matches 12 bases. CDR3 length: 16 amino acids. Trimming removed 4 bases from V and 4 bases from J; junction bases left unmatched: 6. CDR1 is SGHNT and CDR2 is YYREEE in the germline V gene (reference sequence). Here the CDR3 DNA reads TGTGCCAGCAGCCAAGGGACTAGCGGGTTTTACAATGAGCAGTTCTTC. It encodes CASSQGTSGFYNEQFF.

This clonotype was counted ten times or more. The V gene is TRBV5-1, the J gene TRBJ2-5; D is unclear. Trimming pared 0 bases from V and 7 bases from J, leaving 4 bases between. The CDR3 loop spans 11 amino acids. Looked up from germline, CDR1 is SGHRS and CDR2 is YFSETQ. CDR3 sequence reads: CASSLAGTQYF. The CDR3 DNA reads as TGCGCCAGCAGCTTGGCCGGGACCCAGTACTTC. The full variable domain, in which reference TRBV5-1 and TRBJ2-5 provide the parts outside the CDR3, is KAGVTQTPRYLIKTRGQQVTLSCSPISGHRSVSWYQQTPGQGLQFLFEYFSETQRNKGNFPGRFSGRQFSNSRSEMNVSTLELGDSALYLCASSLAGTQYFGPGTRLLVL.

This clonotype has only a few counts. The V and J genes are TRBV12-3 or TRBV12-4 and TRBJ2-1; maybe TRBD1 (6 bases). This CDR3 has 14 residues. V lost 6 bases to trimming and J lost 1 base, with 10 bases between them. The CDR3: CASSVTGSYNEQFF. DNA of the CDR3: TGTGCCAGCAGCGTTACAGGGTCCTACAATGAGCAGTTCTTC.

The CDR3 is CASSTPGNEQFF. DNA for the CDR3: TGTGCCAGTAGTACCCCAGGGAATGAGCAGTTCTTC. This sequence joins TRBV19 and TRBJ2-1, with D maybe TRBD1 (5 bases). Germline CDR1 reads LNHDA; CDR2 reads SQIVND (reference sequence). Trimming shortened V by 4 bases and J by 7 bases, and 8 bases separated the two germline ends. The CDR3 spans 12 residues.

This clonotype has more than one count but fewer than ten. The chain is built from TRBV7-7 and TRBJ2-5; maybe TRBD2 (6 bases). CDR1 and CDR2 from the germline V gene are SSHAT and FNYEAQ (reference sequence). CDR3 length: 15 amino acids. V lost 5 bases and J lost 2, with 15 bases in between. CDR3 nucleotides: TGTGCCAGCAGCACTATAGGTGGGAGGCAAGAGACCCAGTACTTC. This codes for CASSTIGGRQETQYF. The whole variable domain, remainder taken from reference TRBV7-7 and TRBJ2-5, is GAGVSQSPRYKVTKRGQDVTLRCDPISSHATLYWYQQALGQGPEFLTYFNYEAQPDKSGLPSDRFSAERPEGSISTLTIQRTEQRDSAMYRCASSTIGGRQETQYFGPGTRLLVL.

The chain is built from TRBV4-1 and TRBJ1-3, with 7 bases lining up with TRBD1. CDR1 is MGHRA and CDR2 is YSYEKL in the germline V gene. V trimming: 4 bases; J trimming: 4 bases; junction bases outside the gene matches: 4. The CDR3 spans 14 residues. DNA of the CDR3: TGCGCCAGCAGCCCCAGGGGGTTCGGAAACACCATATATTTT. Its translation: CASSPRGFGNTIYF.

The chain links TRBV7-2 to TRBJ2-1, with 8 bases that match TRBD2. The ends lost 5 bases at V and 0 bases at J; junction bases unmatched: 9. The CDR3 runs 17 residues. CDR1 and CDR2 from the germline V gene are SGHTA and FQGNSA. In DNA, the CDR3 is TGTGCCAGCAGCCGGAGCCCAGGGACTAGCTCCTACAATGAGCAGTTCTTC. Translating gives CASSRSPGTSSYNEQFF.